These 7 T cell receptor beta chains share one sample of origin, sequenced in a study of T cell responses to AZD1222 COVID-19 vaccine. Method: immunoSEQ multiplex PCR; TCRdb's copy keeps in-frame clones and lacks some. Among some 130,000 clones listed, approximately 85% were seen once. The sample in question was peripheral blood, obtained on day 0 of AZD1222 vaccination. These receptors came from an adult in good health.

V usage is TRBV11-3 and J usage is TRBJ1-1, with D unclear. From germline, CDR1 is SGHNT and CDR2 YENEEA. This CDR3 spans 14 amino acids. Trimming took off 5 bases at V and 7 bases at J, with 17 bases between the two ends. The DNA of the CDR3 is TGTGCCAGCAGCACTACCCCGGCTTTTGGTGAAGCTTTCTTT. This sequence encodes CASSTTPAFGEAFF.

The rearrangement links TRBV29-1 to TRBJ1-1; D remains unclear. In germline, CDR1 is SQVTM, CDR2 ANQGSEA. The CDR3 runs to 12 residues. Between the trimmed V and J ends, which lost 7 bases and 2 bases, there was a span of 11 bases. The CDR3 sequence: CSARVVNTEAFF. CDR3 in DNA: TGCAGCGCCCGGGTTGTTAACACTGAAGCTTTCTTT.

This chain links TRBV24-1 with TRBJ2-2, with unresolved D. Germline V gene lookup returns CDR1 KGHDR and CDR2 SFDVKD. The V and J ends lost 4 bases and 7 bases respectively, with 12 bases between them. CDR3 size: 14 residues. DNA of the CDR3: TGTGCCACCAGTGACCCTAAGGGCGGCGGGGAGCTGTTTTTT. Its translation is CATSDPKGGGELFF.

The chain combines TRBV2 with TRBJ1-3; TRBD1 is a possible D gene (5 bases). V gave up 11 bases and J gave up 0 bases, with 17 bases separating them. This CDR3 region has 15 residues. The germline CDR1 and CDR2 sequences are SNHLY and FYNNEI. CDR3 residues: CAGALSGTSGNTIYF. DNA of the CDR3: TGTGCCGGGGCCCTTTCGGGAACCTCTGGAAACACCATATATTTT. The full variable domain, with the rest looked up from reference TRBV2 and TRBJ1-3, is EPEVTQTPSHQVTQMGQEVILRCVPISNHLYFYWYRQILGQKVEFLVSFYNNEISEKSEIFDDQFSVERPDGSNFTLKIRSTKLEDSAMYFCAGALSGTSGNTIYFGEGSWLTVV.

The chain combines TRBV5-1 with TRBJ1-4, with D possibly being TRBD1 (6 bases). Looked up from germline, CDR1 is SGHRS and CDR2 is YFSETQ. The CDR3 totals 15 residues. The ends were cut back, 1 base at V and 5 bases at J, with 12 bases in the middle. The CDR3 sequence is CASSLRQVQNEKLFF. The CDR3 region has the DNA TGCGCCAGCAGCTTGCGACAGGTCCAAAATGAAAAACTGTTTTTT. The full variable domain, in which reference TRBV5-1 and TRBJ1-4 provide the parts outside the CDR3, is KAGVTQTPRYLIKTRGQQVTLSCSPISGHRSVSWYQQTPGQGLQFLFEYFSETQRNKGNFPGRFSGRQFSNSRSEMNVSTLELGDSALYLCASSLRQVQNEKLFFGSGTQLSVL.

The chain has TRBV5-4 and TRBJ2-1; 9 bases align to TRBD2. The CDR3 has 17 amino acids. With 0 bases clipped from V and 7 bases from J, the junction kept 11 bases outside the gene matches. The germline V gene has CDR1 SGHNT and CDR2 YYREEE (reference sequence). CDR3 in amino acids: CASSLDFGSGSRNEQFF. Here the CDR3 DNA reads TGTGCCAGCAGCTTGGATTTTGGTAGCGGGAGTCGAAATGAGCAGTTCTTC.

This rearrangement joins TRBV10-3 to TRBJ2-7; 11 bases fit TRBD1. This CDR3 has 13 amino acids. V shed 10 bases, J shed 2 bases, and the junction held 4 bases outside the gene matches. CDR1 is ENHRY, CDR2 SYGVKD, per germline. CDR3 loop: CATEGQGAYEQYF. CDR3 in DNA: TGTGCCACCGAGGGACAGGGGGCCTACGAGCAGTACTTC.